One sample yielded the 17 T cell receptor beta chains listed below, sequenced in a study of cytomegalovirus exposure and HLA in healthy donors. The primer mix had 60 Vbeta and 13 Jbeta primers. Clones were sequenced by immunoSEQ multiplex PCR, and TCRdb holds only the in-frame ones, with some missing. The sample lists about 65,000 clones, roughly 78% seen once, with around 4.7% in the top ten. The specimen sequenced was PBMCs. The receptors were sampled from a woman in her 30s in good health and CMV-seronegative.

This clone was recorded a few times. The chain carries TRBV5-1 and TRBJ1-4; 7 nucleotides agree with TRBD1. The CDR3 loop spans 16 amino acids. With V trimmed by 1 base and J by 11 bases, 14 bases remained unmatched. Per the germline V gene, CDR1 is SGHRS and CDR2 is YFSETQ. CDR3 sequence reads: CASSLTPRDSLNKLFF. CDR3 DNA sequence: TGCGCCAGCAGCTTGACGCCAAGGGACAGCCTCAACAAACTGTTTTTT.

The chain recombines TRBV30 with TRBJ2-7, with 8 bases that match TRBD1. The CDR3 is made up of 13 amino acids. Trimming removed 5 bases from V and 3 bases from J; junction bases left unmatched: 6. The germline CDR1 and CDR2 sequences are GTSNPN and SVGIG (reference sequence). The CDR3 loop is CAWDRGQNYEQYF. In nucleotides, the CDR3 is TGTGCCTGGGACAGGGGACAGAACTACGAGCAGTACTTC.

The sample holds one count of this clone. The chain combines TRBV4-1 with TRBJ2-3; TRBD2 is a possible D gene (7 bases). V lost 0 bases and J lost 1, with 14 bases in between. The germline CDR1 and CDR2 sequences are MGHRA and YSYEKL. The CDR3 is 17 residues long. The DNA of the CDR3 is TGCGCCAGCAGCCAAGATCGGTGGGAGGGGGGCACAGATACGCAGTATTTT. Translation gives CASSQDRWEGGTDTQYF.

V is TRBV7-6 and J is TRBJ1-1, with D possibly being TRBD1 (6 bases). Germline V gene data show CDR1 as SGHVS and CDR2 as FNYEAQ. V was pared by 6 bases and J by 1 base, with 12 bases between. There are 14 residues in the CDR3. CDR3 coding DNA: TGTGCCAGCAGTCCCGGGACAAAGAACACTGAAGCTTTCTTT. Protein sequence: CASSPGTKNTEAFF.

The V and J genes are TRBV6-5 and TRBJ1-6; TRBD1 matches at 8 bases. V lost 0 bases and J lost 10; bases outside the gene matches: 8. This CDR3 comprises 16 residues. CDR1 is MNHEY and CDR2 is SVGAGI in the germline V gene. This CDR3 is CASSYSRTGLSSPLHF. CDR3 in DNA: TGTGCCAGCAGTTACTCCAGGACAGGGCTTAGCTCACCCCTCCACTTT.

The rearrangement links TRBV6-1 to TRBJ1-6, with D unresolved. Trimming stripped 7 bases from V and 7 bases from J, with 11 bases between. There are 13 residues in the CDR3. CDR1 is MNHNS, CDR2 SASEGT, per germline. CDR3 amino acids: CASNLWANSPLHF. The DNA for the CDR3 is TGTGCCAGCAACCTGTGGGCCAATTCACCCCTCCACTTT.

The rearrangement links TRBV4-3 to TRBJ2-2; 9 bases are shared with TRBD1. J was trimmed by 4 bases and V by 4 bases; bases with no gene match: 7. Germline-derived CDR1 and CDR2 are LGHNA and YSLEER. CDR3 length: 16 residues. CDR3 region: CASSPGTGRSTGELFF. The CDR3 DNA reads as TGCGCCAGCAGCCCTGGGACAGGGAGAAGCACCGGGGAGCTGTTTTTT.

The chain couples TRBV7-6 to TRBJ1-1, with TRBD1 identical over 8 bases. In germline, CDR1 is SGHVS, CDR2 FNYEAQ. The trim removed 4 bases at V and 0 bases at J, leaving 4 bases unmatched. The CDR3 length is 15 residues. The CDR3 protein is CASSSRQGMNTEAFF. CDR3 nucleotides: TGTGCCAGCAGCTCTAGACAGGGGATGAACACTGAAGCTTTCTTT.

V is TRBV15 and J is TRBJ2-7, with 7 bases lining up with TRBD1. This CDR3 is 14 amino acids long. Per germline, CDR1 LNHNV and CDR2 YYDKDF (reference sequence). Germline trimming cut 5 bases from V and 3 bases from J; bases unmatched to any gene: 7. The chain's CDR3 is CATSRRQGIYEQYF. CDR3 coding DNA: TGTGCCACCAGCCGTAGACAGGGTATCTACGAGCAGTACTTC.

V usage is TRBV30 and J usage is TRBJ1-2; 8 bases map to TRBD1. The V gene end was trimmed by 4 bases and the J gene end by 5 bases; junction bases not matched to a gene: 6. Germline V gene sequence: CDR1 GTSNPN, CDR2 SVGIG (reference sequence). This CDR3 is 13 amino acids long. The CDR3 loop is CAWKGTGVYGYTF. The CDR3 DNA reads TGTGCCTGGAAGGGGACAGGAGTATATGGCTACACCTTC.

V is TRBV28 and J is TRBJ2-7; 10 positions agree with TRBD1. With V trimmed by 5 bases and J by 5 bases, 6 bases remained unmatched. CDR3 length equals 14 residues. The germline CDR1 and CDR2 sequences are MDHEN and SYDVKM. CDR3 sequence: CASSRLGTGDEQYF. The CDR3 region has the DNA TGTGCCAGCAGTCGGCTCGGGACAGGGGACGAGCAGTACTTC.

This clone came up a few times. V and J are TRBV6-4 and TRBJ2-2; 7 bases agree with TRBD1. V shed 0 bases, J shed 4 bases, and the junction held 5 bases outside the gene matches. This CDR3 has 16 amino acids. Per the germline V gene, CDR1 is MRHNA and CDR2 is SNTAGT. CDR3 DNA: TGTGCCAGCAGTGACTCTCGGCAGGGGGTCACCGGGGAGCTGTTTTTT. Its translation: CASSDSRQGVTGELFF.

V gene TRBV28 combines with J gene TRBJ2-7; the match to TRBD1 covers 7 bases. Trimming removed 2 bases from V and 2 bases from J; junction bases left unmatched: 3. CDR1 MDHEN and CDR2 SYDVKM come from the germline V gene. The CDR3 loop spans 14 amino acids. The CDR3 sequence is CASSLPGTAYEQYF. CDR3 sequence (DNA): TGTGCCAGCAGTTTACCCGGGACAGCCTACGAGCAGTACTTC.

This chain uses TRBV7-2 with TRBJ1-4, with D possibly being TRBD1 (5 bases). Germline CDR1 reads SGHTA; CDR2 reads FQGNSA. This CDR3 contains 13 residues. Trimming pared 6 bases from V and 8 bases from J, leaving 13 bases between. The CDR3 region is CASSTGLGEKLFF. The CDR3 DNA follows: TGTGCCAGCAGTACAGGCCTTGGCGAAAAACTGTTTTTT.

V is TRBV12-2 and J is TRBJ1-1; the D call in the table, TRBD1, was not verified against the DNA. TRBV12-2 is a pseudogene. The CDR3 loop spans 12 amino acids. CDR3 in amino acids: CASRFPDREAFF. The CDR3 coding sequence is TGTGCAAGTCGCTTCCCGGACAGGGAAGCTTTCTTT.

As to this clone: Other DNA sequences within the sample encode an identical CDR3. The CDR3 region is CAWSVQGNQPQHF. The DNA for the CDR3 is TGTGCCTGGAGTGTACAGGGTAATCAGCCCCAGCATTTT. The chain carries TRBV30 and TRBJ1-5, with D perhaps TRBD1 (6 bases). Per the germline V gene, CDR1 is GTSNPN and CDR2 is SVGIG (reference sequence). Trimming pared 0 bases from V and 4 bases from J, leaving 7 bases between. This CDR3 has 13 residues.

The CDR3 DNA reads as TGCGCCAGCAGCCCCGGAGTCGGCGGGAATTCACCCCTCCACTTT. Translated: CASSPGVGGNSPLHF. This chain connects TRBV5-1 to TRBJ1-6, with unresolved D. Trimming pared 4 bases from V and 7 bases from J, leaving 15 bases between. Per the germline V gene, CDR1 is SGHRS and CDR2 is YFSETQ. The CDR3 spans 15 residues.